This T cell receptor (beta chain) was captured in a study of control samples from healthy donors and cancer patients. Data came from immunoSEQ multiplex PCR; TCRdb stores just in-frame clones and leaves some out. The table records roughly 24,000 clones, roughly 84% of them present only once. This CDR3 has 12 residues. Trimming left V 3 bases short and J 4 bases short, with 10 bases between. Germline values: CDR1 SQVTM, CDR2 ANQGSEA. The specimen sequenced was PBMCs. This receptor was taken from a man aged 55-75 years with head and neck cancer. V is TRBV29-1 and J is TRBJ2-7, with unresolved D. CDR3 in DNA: TGCAGCGTTGAGGTGGCAGATTACGAGCAGTACTTC. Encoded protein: CSVEVADYEQYF.